Presented here are 29 T cell receptor beta chains from one specimen sequenced in a study of human thymus T cells. This table comes from immunoSEQ multiplex PCR, and its TCRdb copy is limited to in-frame clones, with some not included. The sample carries around 130,000 clones, around 94% recorded once. In corrective heart surgery, resections were taken, and these provided the thymus tissue. Sequenced sample: thymus tissue. The receptors come from a boy under three years old with a congenital heart defect but otherwise immunologically healthy.

This clone was picked up one time. Sequence at one end of the junction differs from germline and may be a read error. V gene TRBV5-8 combines with J gene TRBJ2-7; TRBD1 agrees at 7 bases. This CDR3 has 10 residues. Germline V gene data show CDR1 as SGHTS and CDR2 as YDEGEE. CDR3 in DNA: TGTGCCAGCTCACGCCGGACAGGAGACTTC. It specifies CASSRRTGDF.

The chain links TRBV6-5 to TRBJ1-2; 7 positions agree with TRBD1. Germline lookup yields CDR1 MNHEY and CDR2 SVGAGI. This CDR3 spans 14 amino acids. V was clipped by 7 bases and J by 1 base; unmatched bases: 6. DNA for the CDR3: TGTGCCAGCATCAGGGGGGCGGGTAACTATGGCTACACCTTC. Translation: CASIRGAGNYGYTF.

This clone was recorded once. The rearrangement links TRBV28 to TRBJ2-2; the D is unclear. V was pared by 3 bases and J by 2 bases, with 19 bases between. CDR1 and CDR2 (germline): MDHEN, SYDVKM. This CDR3 comprises 18 residues. CDR3 in amino acids: CASSFAVASRTNTGELFF. In DNA form, the CDR3 reads TGTGCCAGCAGTTTTGCGGTCGCGTCTAGAACTAACACCGGGGAGCTGTTTTTT.

The gene calls are TRBV18 and TRBJ2-7, with 7 bases matching TRBD2. Germline-derived CDR1 and CDR2 are KGHSH and LQKENI. The CDR3 is made up of 13 amino acids. Trimming removed 6 bases from V and 3 bases from J; junction bases left unmatched: 5. The CDR3 here is CASSSGGGYEQYF. The CDR3 DNA reads as TGTGCCAGCTCCTCGGGCGGGGGCTACGAGCAGTACTTC.

This clone has only one observation. V gene TRBV4-3 combines with J gene TRBJ1-1; TRBD1 is a possible D gene (5 bases). Trimming removed 6 bases from V and 4 bases from J, with 18 bases in between. The CDR3 runs 15 residues. Germline V lookup: CDR1 LGHNA, CDR2 YSLEER. CDR3 coding DNA: TGCGCCAGCAGGCTTTCCAGGGTATCGCTCACTGAAGCTTTCTTT. As protein: CASRLSRVSLTEAFF.

The J gene is TRBJ2-7, the V gene TRBV14; TRBD1 is a possible D gene (5 bases). The ends were cut back, 3 bases at V and 6 bases at J, with 12 bases in the middle. Germline lookup yields CDR1 SGHDN and CDR2 FVKESK. The CDR3 extends over 13 amino acids. CDR3 coding DNA: TGTGCCAGCAGCCATGCACAGGTCTCCGAGCAGTACTTC. This codes for CASSHAQVSEQYF.

This clone was counted a single time. V and J are TRBV27 and TRBJ2-2; D call uncertain. V was shortened by 11 bases and J by 5 bases, with 15 bases between the two germline ends. The CDR3 loop spans 13 amino acids. Germline V gene lookup returns CDR1 MNHEY and CDR2 SMNVEV (reference sequence). Here the CDR3 reads CAPQFGPTGELFF. CDR3 in DNA: TGTGCCCCGCAGTTCGGGCCTACCGGGGAGCTGTTTTTT.

V is TRBV6-1 and J is TRBJ1-1; 8 bases line up with TRBD1. The CDR3 length is 15 residues. Germline-derived CDR1 and CDR2 are MNHNS and SASEGT. With V trimmed by 4 bases and J by 4 bases, 8 bases remained unmatched. In DNA, the CDR3 is TGTGCCAGCAGTGCGGGCAGGGGGCTGGTCACTGAAGCTTTCTTT. Translation: CASSAGRGLVTEAFF.

The rearrangement links TRBV19 to TRBJ1-1, with TRBD1 identical over 11 bases. Germline CDR1 is LNHDA and CDR2 is SQIVND (reference sequence). With 7 bases clipped from V and 5 bases from J, the junction kept 3 bases outside the gene matches. The CDR3 covers 13 residues. CDR3 protein: CASIGQGATEAFF. In nucleotides, the CDR3 is TGTGCCAGTATAGGACAGGGGGCAACTGAAGCTTTCTTT.

The V and J genes are TRBV11-3 and TRBJ2-7, with D perhaps matching TRBD2 (5 bases). CDR1 and CDR2 from the germline V gene are SGHNT and YENEEA. V dropped 6 bases and J dropped 7 bases, with 16 bases sitting between them. This CDR3 region has 13 residues. The CDR3 DNA reads as TGTGCCAGCAGTCCCGCGGGCCTGGGGGAGCAGTACTTC. Protein: CASSPAGLGEQYF.

This sequence joins TRBV2 and TRBJ1-2; D is perhaps TRBD1 (5 bases). Germline values: CDR1 SNHLY, CDR2 FYNNEI. V was cut by 2 bases and J by 12 bases, with 10 bases left in between. The CDR3 spans 11 residues. In DNA form, the CDR3 reads TGTGCCAGCAGTGAATCCAGGGTCAACACCTTC. Its protein product is CASSESRVNTF.

This chain uses TRBV13 with TRBJ1-1; TRBD1 is a possible D gene (5 bases). Germline CDR1 reads PRHDT; CDR2 reads FYEKMQ (reference sequence). CDR3 length equals 16 residues. V was pared by 5 bases and J by 2 bases, with 18 bases between. CDR3 DNA sequence: TGTGCCAGCAGCCAAGCAAACGAACAGGTTAACACTGAAGCTTTCTTT. This codes for CASSQANEQVNTEAFF. The whole variable domain, filled in from reference TRBV13 and TRBJ1-1, reads AAGVIQSPRHLIKEKRETATLKCYPIPRHDTVYWYQQGPGQDPQFLISFYEKMQSDKGSIPDRFSAQQFSDYHSELNMSSLELGDSALYFCASSQANEQVNTEAFFGQGTRLTVV.

The V call is TRBV5-4, the J call TRBJ2-1, with 15 bases matching TRBD2. This CDR3 comprises 17 residues. Germline values: CDR1 SGHNT, CDR2 YYREEE (reference sequence). The V gene end was trimmed by 3 bases and the J gene end by 6 bases; junction bases not matched to a gene: 7. CDR3 region: CASSYGLAGGHRNEQFF. CDR3 in DNA: TGTGCCAGCAGCTATGGACTAGCGGGGGGGCATCGCAATGAGCAGTTCTTC.

The chain is built from TRBV18 and TRBJ2-1; D not resolved. Germline V gene lookup returns CDR1 KGHSH and CDR2 LQKENI. The CDR3 runs 15 residues. Trimming took off 0 bases at V and 6 bases at J, with 12 bases between the two ends. The CDR3 DNA sequence: TGTGCCAGCTCACCACCGGGTCAATACCCCAATGAGCAGTTCTTC. This encodes CASSPPGQYPNEQFF.

The V call is TRBV4-1, the J call TRBJ2-5, with 14 bases lining up with TRBD2. Germline CDR1 and CDR2: MGHRA and YSYEKL. After removal of 4 bases from V and 2 bases from J, the junction contained 9 bases not matched to a gene. CDR3 length: 18 amino acids. The CDR3 region is CASSPSTGLAGGQETQYF. CDR3 bases: TGCGCCAGCAGCCCGTCGACTGGACTAGCGGGGGGACAAGAGACCCAGTACTTC.

The chain links TRBV6-5 to TRBJ2-7, with D possibly called TRBD1 or TRBD2 (5 bases each). The germline V gene has CDR1 MNHEY and CDR2 SVGAGI. V was trimmed by 4 bases and J by 3 bases, leaving 13 bases between them. The CDR3 runs to 14 residues. This chain's CDR3 is CASSFGALHYEQYF. CDR3 sequence (DNA): TGTGCCAGCAGTTTCGGGGCGCTCCACTACGAGCAGTACTTC.

In DNA form, the CDR3 reads TGTGCCAGCAGCTCTCTAGGGGCGACCGGGGAGCTGTTTTTT. It translates to CASSSLGATGELFF. The V and J genes are TRBV11-2 and TRBJ2-2; possibly TRBD1 for D (5 bases). The CDR3 has 14 amino acids. The germline V gene has CDR1 SGHAT and CDR2 FQNNGV. V was shortened by 4 bases and J by 5 bases, with 11 bases between the two germline ends.

The chain uses TRBV14 and TRBJ1-4; D might be TRBD1 (6 bases). The germline V gene encodes CDR1 SGHDN and CDR2 FVKESK. The ends were cut back, 5 bases at V and 3 bases at J, with 16 bases in the middle. The CDR3 loop spans 16 amino acids. The DNA of the CDR3 is TGTGCCAGCAGCTCAGGGCCGGGACACTCTAATGAAAAACTGTTTTTT. Its protein product is CASSSGPGHSNEKLFF.

The gene calls are TRBV7-2 and TRBJ1-2; possible D gene TRBD1, 5 bases. With 4 bases removed from V and 3 bases from J, the gap between germline ends came to 18 bases. The CDR3 runs 16 residues. Germline assignment: CDR1 SGHTA and CDR2 FQGNSA. The CDR3 DNA sequence: TGTGCCAGCAGCTCGTGGGACCGCCGAAGGGACTATGGCTACACCTTC. Translation: CASSSWDRRRDYGYTF.

The chain employs TRBV28 and TRBJ1-6, with 8 bases matching TRBD1. CDR3 length: 16 residues. J was trimmed by 2 bases and V by 6 bases; bases with no gene match: 6. The germline gives CDR1 MDHEN, CDR2 SYDVKM. The CDR3 DNA follows: TGTGCCAGCAGAGACAGGGGTACCGCCTATAATTCACCCCTCCACTTT. Encoded protein: CASRDRGTAYNSPLHF.

The CDR3 nucleotides are TGTGCCTGGAGTGGGCAGCCCTATGGCTACACCTTC. Translated: CAWSGQPYGYTF. The chain uses TRBV30 and TRBJ1-2; no clear D gene. V was cut by 1 base and J by 4 bases, with 7 bases left in between. Germline lookup yields CDR1 GTSNPN and CDR2 SVGIG (reference sequence). The CDR3 is 12 residues long.

The chain links TRBV2 to TRBJ1-1; a weak D match, TRBD1 (5 bases). The length of the CDR3 is 12 residues. CDR1 SNHLY and CDR2 FYNNEI come from the germline V gene. V was clipped by 7 bases and J by 6 bases, with 12 bases between them. The CDR3 DNA is TGTGCCAGCACAGGGCGGTTCGCTGAAGCTTTCTTT. Protein sequence: CASTGRFAEAFF.

V gene TRBV25-1 combines with J gene TRBJ2-3; TRBD2 aligns across 7 bases. CDR3 length: 17 amino acids. Germline V gene data show CDR1 as MGHDK and CDR2 as SYGVNS. J was trimmed by 1 base and V by 5 bases; bases with no gene match: 12. Here the CDR3 DNA reads TGTGCCAGCAGTTTCTTTCGCGGGGGATCTGGCACAGATACGCAGTATTTT. Protein product: CASSFFRGGSGTDTQYF.

The V and J genes are TRBV6-1 and TRBJ1-2; TRBD1 matches at 8 bases. CDR1 and CDR2 (germline): MNHNS, SASEGT. V lost 5 bases, J lost 4 bases, and 6 bases stayed unmatched. The CDR3 sequence is 14 residues long. The CDR3 is CASSFDRGPYGYTF. The CDR3 DNA reads TGTGCCAGCAGTTTTGACAGGGGCCCCTATGGCTACACCTTC.

The chain uses TRBV18 and TRBJ1-5; D is uncertain. CDR3 length equals 12 residues. The V end lost 0 bases, the J end lost 7 bases, and 4 bases lay between the germline ends. Germline CDR1 is KGHSH and CDR2 is LQKENI. The CDR3 loop is CASSPPGQPQHF. The CDR3, as DNA: TGTGCCAGCTCACCACCGGGACAGCCCCAGCATTTT.

This chain links TRBV5-1 with TRBJ1-1; the D gene is possibly TRBD1 (5 bases). This CDR3 spans 13 amino acids. The germline gives CDR1 SGHRS, CDR2 YFSETQ. V gave up 0 bases and J gave up 3 bases, with 6 bases separating them. CDR3 amino acids: CASSLVRDTEAFF. The CDR3 DNA sequence: TGCGCCAGCAGCTTGGTCAGGGACACTGAAGCTTTCTTT.

This chain joins TRBV13 and TRBJ1-1; no definite D call. V lost 5 bases, J lost 2 bases, and 12 bases lay in between. The CDR3 is made up of 14 amino acids. Germline V gene lookup returns CDR1 PRHDT and CDR2 FYEKMQ (reference sequence). CDR3 nucleotide sequence: TGTGCCAGCAGCCCGGAGGTGGGTAACACTGAAGCTTTCTTT. Encoded protein: CASSPEVGNTEAFF.

The rearrangement links TRBV4-2 to TRBJ2-1; 8 nucleotides align to TRBD2. Per the germline V gene, CDR1 is LGHNA and CDR2 is YNFKEQ. J was trimmed by 4 bases and V by 3 bases; bases with no gene match: 8. The length of the CDR3 is 16 residues. The CDR3 bases are TGTGCCAGCAGCCATGAGGCGGGGGGCTGGTACAATGAGCAGTTCTTC. Protein: CASSHEAGGWYNEQFF.

The sample holds one count of this clone. CDR3 nucleotide sequence: TGTGCCAGCAGTGGCCAAGCCAAAAACATTCAGTACTTC. Encoded protein: CASSGQAKNIQYF. V usage is TRBV6-1 and J usage is TRBJ2-4; D not certain. The CDR3 has 13 amino acids. CDR1 and CDR2 from the germline V gene are MNHNS and SASEGT. Trimming left V 4 bases short and J 0 bases short, with 4 bases between.